Given below is one T cell receptor (beta chain) in context. Antigen: not known. This record comes from a study of response to subunit inactivated influenza vaccine. Study findings and constraints: Authors suggested each seasonal influenza vaccination recruits few new T cells.

TCRdb reprocessed the RT-PCR reads with MiXCR, giving one entry per CDR3 protein. The table records under 850,000 distinct CDR3 sequences, about 18% of them present only once. CDR1 is MDHEN and CDR2 is SYDVKM in the germline V gene. This CDR3 is built from 15 residues. Trimming shortened V by 5 bases and J by 4 bases, and 15 bases separated the two germline ends. Here the sequenced sample was PBMCs from blood, taken around 5 days after vaccination. The sequence came from a man between 50 and 59 years old who received an inactivated influenza vaccine. This chain links TRBV28 with TRBJ1-5; a possible D gene is TRBD1 (5 bases). The CDR3 protein is CASSETAGINQPQHF. The CDR3 nucleotides read TGTGCCAGCAGTGAAACCGCAGGGATAAATCAGCCCCAGCATTTT.